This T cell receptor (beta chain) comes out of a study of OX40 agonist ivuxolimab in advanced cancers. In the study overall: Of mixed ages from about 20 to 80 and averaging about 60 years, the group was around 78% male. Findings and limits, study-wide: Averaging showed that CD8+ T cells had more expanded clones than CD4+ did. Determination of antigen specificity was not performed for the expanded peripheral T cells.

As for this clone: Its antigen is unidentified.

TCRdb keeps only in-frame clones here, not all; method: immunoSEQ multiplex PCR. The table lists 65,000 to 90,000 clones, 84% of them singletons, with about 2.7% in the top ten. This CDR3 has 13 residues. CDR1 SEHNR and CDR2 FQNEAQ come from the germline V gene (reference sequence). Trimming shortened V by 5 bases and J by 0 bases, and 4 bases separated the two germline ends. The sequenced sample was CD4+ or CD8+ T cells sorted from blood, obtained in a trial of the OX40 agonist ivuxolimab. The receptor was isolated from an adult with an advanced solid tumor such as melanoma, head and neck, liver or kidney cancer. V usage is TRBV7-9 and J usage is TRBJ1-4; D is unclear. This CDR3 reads CASSQATNEKLFF. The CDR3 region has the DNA TGTGCCAGCAGCCAGGCAACTAATGAAAAACTGTTTTTT.